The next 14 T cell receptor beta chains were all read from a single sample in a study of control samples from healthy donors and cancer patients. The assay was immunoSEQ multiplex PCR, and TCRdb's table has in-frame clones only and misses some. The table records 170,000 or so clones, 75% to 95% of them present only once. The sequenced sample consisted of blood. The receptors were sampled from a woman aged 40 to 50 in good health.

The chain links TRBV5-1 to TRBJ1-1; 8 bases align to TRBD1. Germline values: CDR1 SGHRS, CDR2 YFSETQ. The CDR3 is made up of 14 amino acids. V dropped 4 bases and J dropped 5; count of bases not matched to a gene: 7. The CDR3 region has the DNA TGCGCCAGCAGCCCGCGGACAGGGAGGACTGAAGCTTTCTTT. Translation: CASSPRTGRTEAFF. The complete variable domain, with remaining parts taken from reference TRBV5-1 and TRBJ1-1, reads KAGVTQTPRYLIKTRGQQVTLSCSPISGHRSVSWYQQTPGQGLQFLFEYFSETQRNKGNFPGRFSGRQFSNSRSEMNVSTLELGDSALYLCASSPRTGRTEAFFGQGTRLTVV.

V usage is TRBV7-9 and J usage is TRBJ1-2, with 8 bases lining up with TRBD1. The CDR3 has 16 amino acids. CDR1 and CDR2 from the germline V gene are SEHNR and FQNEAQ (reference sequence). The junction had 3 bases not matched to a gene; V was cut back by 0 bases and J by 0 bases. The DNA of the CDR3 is TGTGCCAGCAGCTTAGCGGGACAGGAAGCTAACTATGGCTACACCTTC. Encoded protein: CASSLAGQEANYGYTF.

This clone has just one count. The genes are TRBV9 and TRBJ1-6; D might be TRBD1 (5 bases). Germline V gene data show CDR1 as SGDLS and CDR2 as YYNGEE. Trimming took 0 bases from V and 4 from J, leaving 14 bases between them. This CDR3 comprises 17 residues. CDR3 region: CASSVGDREPYNSPLHF. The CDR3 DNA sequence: TGTGCCAGCAGCGTAGGCGACAGAGAACCTTATAATTCACCCCTCCACTTT.

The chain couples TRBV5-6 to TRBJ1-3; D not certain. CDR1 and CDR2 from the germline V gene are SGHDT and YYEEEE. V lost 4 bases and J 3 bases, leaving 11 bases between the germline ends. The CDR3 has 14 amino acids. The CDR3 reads CASSRETGGNTIYF. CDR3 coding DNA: TGTGCCAGCAGCAGAGAGACGGGTGGAAACACCATATATTTT.

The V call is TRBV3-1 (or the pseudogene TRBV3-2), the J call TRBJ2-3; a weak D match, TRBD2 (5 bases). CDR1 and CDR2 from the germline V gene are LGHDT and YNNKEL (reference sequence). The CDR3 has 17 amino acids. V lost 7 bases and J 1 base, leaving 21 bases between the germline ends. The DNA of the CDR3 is TGTGCCAGCAAGGGAGCGGTGCATAAAGGTCGCACAGATACGCAGTATTTT. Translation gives CASKGAVHKGRTDTQYF.

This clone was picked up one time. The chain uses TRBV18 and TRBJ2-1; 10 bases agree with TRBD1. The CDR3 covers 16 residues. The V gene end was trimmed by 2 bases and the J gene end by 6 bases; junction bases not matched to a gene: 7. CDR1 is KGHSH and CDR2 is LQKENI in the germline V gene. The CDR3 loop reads CASSPGRTGGPNEQFF. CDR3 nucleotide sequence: TGTGCCAGCTCACCAGGGCGGACAGGGGGTCCCAATGAGCAGTTCTTC.

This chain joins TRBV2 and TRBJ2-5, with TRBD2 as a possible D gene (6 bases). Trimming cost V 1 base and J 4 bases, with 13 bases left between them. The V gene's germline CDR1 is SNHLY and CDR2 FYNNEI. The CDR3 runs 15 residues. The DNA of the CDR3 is TGTGCCAGCAGTGAAGGTGGCCAAGCGGGAGAGACCCAGTACTTC. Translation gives CASSEGGQAGETQYF.

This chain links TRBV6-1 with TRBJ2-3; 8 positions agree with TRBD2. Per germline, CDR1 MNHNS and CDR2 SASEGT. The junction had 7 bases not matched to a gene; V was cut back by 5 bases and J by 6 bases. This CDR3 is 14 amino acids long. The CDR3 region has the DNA TGTGCCAGCAGTTTAGCGGGGCTCGGGGATACGCAGTATTTT. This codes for CASSLAGLGDTQYF.

CDR3 DNA sequence: TGTGCCAGCAGCTTAGAGGGACACCCCTACGAGCAGTACTTC. Protein: CASSLEGHPYEQYF. The chain links TRBV7-9 to TRBJ2-7, with D maybe TRBD1 (6 bases). V was pared by 1 base and J by 2 bases, with 9 bases between. The CDR3 is 14 residues long. CDR1 and CDR2 (germline): SEHNR, FQNEAQ (reference sequence).

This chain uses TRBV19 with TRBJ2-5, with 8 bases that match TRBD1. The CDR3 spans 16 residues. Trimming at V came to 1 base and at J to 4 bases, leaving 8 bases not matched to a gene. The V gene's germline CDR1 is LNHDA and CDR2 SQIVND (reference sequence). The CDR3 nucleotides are TGTGCCAGTAGTATAGGGACAGGGTCTACTGGAGAGACCCAGTACTTC. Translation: CASSIGTGSTGETQYF.

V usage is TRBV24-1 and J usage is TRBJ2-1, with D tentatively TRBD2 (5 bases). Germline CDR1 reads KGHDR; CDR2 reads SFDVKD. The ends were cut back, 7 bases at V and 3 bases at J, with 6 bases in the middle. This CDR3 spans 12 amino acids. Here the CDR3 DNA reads TGTGCCACCAGCGGGGACTACAATGAGCAGTTCTTC. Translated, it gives CATSGDYNEQFF.

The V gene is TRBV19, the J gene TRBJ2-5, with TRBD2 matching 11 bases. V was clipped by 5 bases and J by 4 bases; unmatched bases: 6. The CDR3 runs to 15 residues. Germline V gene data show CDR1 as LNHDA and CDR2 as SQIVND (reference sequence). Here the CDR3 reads CASSPSGGPGETQYF. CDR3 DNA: TGTGCCAGTAGTCCTAGCGGGGGGCCAGGAGAGACCCAGTACTTC.

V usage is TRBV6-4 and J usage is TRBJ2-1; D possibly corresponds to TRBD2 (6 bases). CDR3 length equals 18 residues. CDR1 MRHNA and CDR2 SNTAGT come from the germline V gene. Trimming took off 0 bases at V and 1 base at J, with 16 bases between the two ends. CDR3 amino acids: CASSDSPSVAASYNEQFF. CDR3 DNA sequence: TGTGCCAGCAGTGACTCCCCCTCGGTAGCGGCGTCCTACAATGAGCAGTTCTTC.

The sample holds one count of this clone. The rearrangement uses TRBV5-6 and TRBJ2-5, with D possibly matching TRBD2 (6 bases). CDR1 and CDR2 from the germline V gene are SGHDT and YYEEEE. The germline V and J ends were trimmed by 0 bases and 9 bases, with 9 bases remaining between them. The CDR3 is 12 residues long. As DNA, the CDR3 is TGTGCCAGCAGCTTGGGACTAGGGGCCCAGTACTTC. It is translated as CASSLGLGAQYF.